This T cell receptor (beta chain) was recorded in a study of PD-L1 blockade in urothelial cancer. Documented time point: peripheral blood 6 weeks after treatment start. Locally advanced or metastatic urothelial carcinoma affected the patients. The CDR3 runs 13 residues. Looked up from germline, CDR1 is MNHEY and CDR2 is SVGAGI. A note on this clone: A read error may account for a junction end that differs from germline. The sample contains more than one DNA sequence encoding this CDR3.

Data came from immunoSEQ multiplex PCR; TCRdb stores just in-frame clones and leaves some out. The sample yields more than 40,000 clones, 83% seen once. This TCR came from a man aged 55 to 70 with urothelial cancer. The rearrangement uses TRBV6-5 and TRBJ1-5; D perhaps matches TRBD1 (5 bases). The material was PBMCs, obtained around atezolizumab (anti-PD-L1) treatment. The DNA for the CDR3 is TGCGCCAGCGGGCCGACAGACAATCAGCCCCAGCATTTT. Amino acids: CASGPTDNQPQHF.